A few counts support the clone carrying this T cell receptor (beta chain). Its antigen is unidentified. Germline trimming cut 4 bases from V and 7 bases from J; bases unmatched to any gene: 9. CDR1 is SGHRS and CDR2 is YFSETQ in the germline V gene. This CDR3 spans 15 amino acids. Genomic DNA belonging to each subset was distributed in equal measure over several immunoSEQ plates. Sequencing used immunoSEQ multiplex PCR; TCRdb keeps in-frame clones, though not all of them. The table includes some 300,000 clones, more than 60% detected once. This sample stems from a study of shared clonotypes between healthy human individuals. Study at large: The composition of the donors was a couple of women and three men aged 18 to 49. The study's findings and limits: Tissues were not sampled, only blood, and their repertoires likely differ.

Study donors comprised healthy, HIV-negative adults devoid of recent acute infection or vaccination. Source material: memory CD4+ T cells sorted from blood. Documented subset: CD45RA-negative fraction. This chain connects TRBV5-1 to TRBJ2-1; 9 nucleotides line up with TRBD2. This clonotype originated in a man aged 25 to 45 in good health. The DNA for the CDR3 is TGCGCCAGCAGCCTCCCCCCTAGCGGGGCGAATGAGCAGTTCTTC. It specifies CASSLPPSGANEQFF. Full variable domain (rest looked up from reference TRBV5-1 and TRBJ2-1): KAGVTQTPRYLIKTRGQQVTLSCSPISGHRSVSWYQQTPGQGLQFLFEYFSETQRNKGNFPGRFSGRQFSNSRSEMNVSTLELGDSALYLCASSLPPSGANEQFFGPGTRLTVL.